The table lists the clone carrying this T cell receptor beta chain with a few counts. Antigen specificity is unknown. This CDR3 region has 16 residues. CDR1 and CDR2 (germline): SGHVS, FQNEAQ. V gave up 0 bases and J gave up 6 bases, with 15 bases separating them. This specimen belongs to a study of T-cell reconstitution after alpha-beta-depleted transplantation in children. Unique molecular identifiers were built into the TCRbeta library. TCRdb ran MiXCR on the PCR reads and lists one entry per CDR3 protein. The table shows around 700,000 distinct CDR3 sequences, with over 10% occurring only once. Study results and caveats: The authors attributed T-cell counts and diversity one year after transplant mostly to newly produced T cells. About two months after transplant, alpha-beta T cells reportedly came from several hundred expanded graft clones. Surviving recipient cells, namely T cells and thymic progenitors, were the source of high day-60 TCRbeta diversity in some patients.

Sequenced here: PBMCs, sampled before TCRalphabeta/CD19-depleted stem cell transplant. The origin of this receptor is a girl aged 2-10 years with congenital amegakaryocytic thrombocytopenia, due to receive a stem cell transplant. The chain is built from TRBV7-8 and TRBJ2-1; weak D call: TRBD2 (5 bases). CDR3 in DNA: TGTGCCAGCAGCTTAGCCTATCTAGGAGGTGGCAATGAGCAGTTCTTC. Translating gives CASSLAYLGGGNEQFF.